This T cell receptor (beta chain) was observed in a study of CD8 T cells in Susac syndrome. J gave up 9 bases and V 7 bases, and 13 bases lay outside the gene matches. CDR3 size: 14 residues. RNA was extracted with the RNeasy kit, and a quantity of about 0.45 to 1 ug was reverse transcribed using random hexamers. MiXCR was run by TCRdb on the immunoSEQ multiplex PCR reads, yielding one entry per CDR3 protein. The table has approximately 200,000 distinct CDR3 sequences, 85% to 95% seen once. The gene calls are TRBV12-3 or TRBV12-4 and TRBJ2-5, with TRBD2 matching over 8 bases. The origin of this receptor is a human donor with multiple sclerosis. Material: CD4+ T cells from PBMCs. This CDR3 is CASTSSGGTRAQYF. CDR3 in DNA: TGTGCCAGCACCTCCTCGGGGGGGACACGGGCCCAGTACTTC.